Below, 14 T cell receptor beta chains from the same sample are listed, as sequenced in a study of naive and memory T cell subsets. Both TRBC1 and TRBC2 were covered by a beta constant-region primer of two equimolar oligonucleotides. Ligated cDNA was amplified by four rounds of PCR with nested alpha and beta constant-region primers and SP2. TCRdb fed the UMI-ligation and nested PCR reads into MiXCR, producing one record per CDR3 protein. The repertoire holds around 130,000 distinct CDR3 sequences, 36% seen once, with roughly 0.9% in the top ten. The sample taken for sequencing was central memory CD4+ T cells from blood. The receptor source for this set is a human donor in good health.

This clonotype came up a few times. In DNA form, the CDR3 reads TGCGCCAGCACTGTCGCCGGGACAGGGGGCCTCGAGCAGTACTTC. Amino acid sequence: CASTVAGTGGLEQYF. This chain connects TRBV10-2 to TRBJ2-7; 12 positions match TRBD1. This CDR3 is 15 amino acids long. Germline CDR1 and CDR2: WSHSY and SAAADI. Trimming removed 7 bases from V and 6 bases from J; junction bases left unmatched: 10.

This clonotype was picked up many times. The chain has TRBV29-1 and TRBJ1-2; 8 bases fit TRBD1. This CDR3 spans 12 amino acids. V was pared by 1 base and J by 8 bases, with 3 bases of the junction left unmatched. Germline CDR1 is SQVTM and CDR2 is ANQGSEA. The CDR3 bases are TGCAGCGTTGAAGCAGGGGGCGGCGGCTACACCTTC. It encodes CSVEAGGGGYTF.

The chain is built from TRBV3-1 and TRBJ2-7, with 8 nucleotides matching TRBD1. CDR3 length: 15 residues. The germline CDR1 and CDR2 sequences are LGHDT and YNNKEL (reference sequence). V dropped 0 bases and J dropped 7; count of bases not matched to a gene: 8. CDR3 in amino acids: CASSQDLGTGEEQYF. In DNA form, the CDR3 reads TGTGCCAGCAGCCAAGATCTGGGGACAGGAGAGGAGCAGTACTTC.

The V call is TRBV18, the J call TRBJ2-5; either TRBD1 or TRBD2 may supply D (5 bases each). The CDR3 is 16 amino acids. Between the trimmed V and J ends, which lost 6 bases and 1 base, there was a span of 18 bases. The germline CDR1 and CDR2 sequences are KGHSH and LQKENI. DNA for the CDR3: TGTGCCAGCTCGCCTAAACACGGGGCGGGCCAAGAGACCCAGTACTTC. Protein product: CASSPKHGAGQETQYF.

The genes are TRBV7-2 and TRBJ2-7, with D perhaps given as TRBD1 or TRBD2 (5 bases each). Deletions cut 5 bases from V and 4 bases from J, with 18 bases between. There are 15 residues in the CDR3. Germline V gives CDR1 SGHTA, CDR2 FQGNSA. In nucleotides, the CDR3 is TGTGCCAGCAGCCCACCCGGGGCAGAAAAGTACGAGCAGTACTTC. Translating it yields CASSPPGAEKYEQYF.

The rearrangement joins TRBV28 to TRBJ2-1; 14 bases fit TRBD2. Germline V gene data show CDR1 as MDHEN and CDR2 as SYDVKM. After removal of 6 bases from V and 9 bases from J, the junction contained 10 bases not matched to a gene. The CDR3 has 16 amino acids. CDR3 amino acids: CASRTSGRVAASEQFF. DNA for the CDR3: TGTGCCAGCAGGACTAGCGGGAGGGTGGCGGCAAGTGAGCAGTTCTTC.

The chain has TRBV28 and TRBJ1-5; 7 bases match TRBD1. CDR1 and CDR2 (germline): MDHEN, SYDVKM. The CDR3 runs to 15 residues. V dropped 6 bases and J dropped 2; count of bases not matched to a gene: 7. The CDR3 DNA reads TGTGCCAGCAGACGAACCGGGACAGGCAATCAGCCCCAGCATTTT. Amino acid sequence: CASRRTGTGNQPQHF.

The chain is built from TRBV12-5 and TRBJ2-5; TRBD1 is a possible D gene (6 bases). The CDR3 contains 14 residues. CDR1 is LGHNT, CDR2 FRNRAP, per germline. Trimming shortened V by 6 bases and J by 4 bases, and 15 bases separated the two germline ends. CDR3 sequence reads: CASGTGHVGETQYF. Written as DNA, the CDR3 is TGTGCTAGTGGCACAGGGCATGTTGGAGAGACCCAGTACTTC.

The chain recombines TRBV2 with TRBJ2-1; 7 nucleotides match TRBD2. The V and J ends lost 7 bases and 5 bases, in that order; junction bases with no gene match: 5. The germline V gene encodes CDR1 SNHLY and CDR2 FYNNEI. This CDR3 comprises 13 residues. Here the CDR3 DNA reads TGTGCCAGCAATGGGAGGGCCAACAATGAGCAGTTCTTC. As protein: CASNGRANNEQFF.

This clonotype showed up just once. The chain employs TRBV20-1 and TRBJ2-7; D might be TRBD1 (5 bases). The length of the CDR3 is 14 residues. Germline V gives CDR1 DFQATT, CDR2 SNEGSKA (reference sequence). Trimming left V 3 bases short and J 0 bases short, with 12 bases between. CDR3 amino acids: CSASQGTSSYEQYF. In DNA form, the CDR3 reads TGCAGTGCTAGCCAGGGTACGAGCTCCTACGAGCAGTACTTC.

In this sample, this clonotype turned up a few times. V gene TRBV28 combines with J gene TRBJ1-4; the D gene is possibly TRBD1 (6 bases). Germline CDR1 is MDHEN and CDR2 is SYDVKM. The CDR3 sequence is 13 residues long. V lost 10 bases and J lost 4, with 13 bases in between. Here the CDR3 reads CATSGAFNEKLFF. Written as DNA, the CDR3 is TGTGCCACCTCAGGGGCCTTTAATGAAAAACTGTTTTTT.

This clonotype was observed a few times. The rearrangement links TRBV29-1 to TRBJ2-5, with a possible D match to TRBD2 (6 bases). V was trimmed by 2 bases and J by 1 base, leaving 17 bases between them. The CDR3 is 16 residues long. CDR1 SQVTM and CDR2 ANQGSEA come from the germline V gene. The CDR3 DNA sequence: TGCAGCGTTGAAAGGAGGGAGTTTCGGTCCCAAGAGACCCAGTACTTC. Protein sequence: CSVERREFRSQETQYF.

This clonotype was observed a handful of times. V and J are TRBV5-1 and TRBJ1-1; TRBD1 might be the D (5 bases). The CDR3 extends over 18 amino acids. The V gene's germline CDR1 is SGHRS and CDR2 YFSETQ. V gave up 4 bases and J gave up 3 bases, with 25 bases separating them. The CDR3 sequence is CASSRKGLGRQRDTEAFF. Here the CDR3 DNA reads TGCGCCAGCAGCCGCAAGGGACTGGGTAGACAGAGGGACACTGAAGCTTTCTTT.

This clonotype was counted ten times or more. This chain uses TRBV6-6 with TRBJ2-7; D possibly corresponds to TRBD2 (5 bases). The germline CDR1 and CDR2 sequences are MNHNY and SVGAGI (reference sequence). V was pared by 7 bases and J by 7 bases, with 20 bases between. The CDR3 runs to 14 residues. DNA for the CDR3: TGTGCCAGCATCCAGGCAGGCTCCACGGGGGAGCAGTACTTC. Translation gives CASIQAGSTGEQYF.